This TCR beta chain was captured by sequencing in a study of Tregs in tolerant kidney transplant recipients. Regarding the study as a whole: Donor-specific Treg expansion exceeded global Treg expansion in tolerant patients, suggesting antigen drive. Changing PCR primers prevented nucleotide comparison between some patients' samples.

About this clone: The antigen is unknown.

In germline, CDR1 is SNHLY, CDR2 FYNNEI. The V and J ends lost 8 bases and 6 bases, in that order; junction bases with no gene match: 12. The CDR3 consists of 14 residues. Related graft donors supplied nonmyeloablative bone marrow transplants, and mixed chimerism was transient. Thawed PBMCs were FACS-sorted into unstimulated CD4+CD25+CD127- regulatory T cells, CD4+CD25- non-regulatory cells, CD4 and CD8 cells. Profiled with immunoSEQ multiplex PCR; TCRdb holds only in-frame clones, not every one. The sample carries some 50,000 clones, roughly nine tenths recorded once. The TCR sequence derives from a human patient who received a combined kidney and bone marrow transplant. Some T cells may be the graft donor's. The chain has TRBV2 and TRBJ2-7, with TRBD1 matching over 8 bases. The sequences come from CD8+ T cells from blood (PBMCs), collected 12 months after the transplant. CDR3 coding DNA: TGTGCCAGCCGCCCCAGGGGGCTTGTGGGCGAGCAGTACTTC. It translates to CASRPRGLVGEQYF.